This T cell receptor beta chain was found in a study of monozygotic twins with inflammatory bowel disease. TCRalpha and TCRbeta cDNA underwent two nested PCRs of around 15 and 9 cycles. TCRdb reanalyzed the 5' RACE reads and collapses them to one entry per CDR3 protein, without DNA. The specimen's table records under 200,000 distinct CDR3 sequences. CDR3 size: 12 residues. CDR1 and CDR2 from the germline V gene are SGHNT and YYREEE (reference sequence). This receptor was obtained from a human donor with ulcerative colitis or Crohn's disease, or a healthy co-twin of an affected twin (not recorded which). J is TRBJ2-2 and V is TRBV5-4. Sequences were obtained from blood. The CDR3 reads CASSSHTGELFF.